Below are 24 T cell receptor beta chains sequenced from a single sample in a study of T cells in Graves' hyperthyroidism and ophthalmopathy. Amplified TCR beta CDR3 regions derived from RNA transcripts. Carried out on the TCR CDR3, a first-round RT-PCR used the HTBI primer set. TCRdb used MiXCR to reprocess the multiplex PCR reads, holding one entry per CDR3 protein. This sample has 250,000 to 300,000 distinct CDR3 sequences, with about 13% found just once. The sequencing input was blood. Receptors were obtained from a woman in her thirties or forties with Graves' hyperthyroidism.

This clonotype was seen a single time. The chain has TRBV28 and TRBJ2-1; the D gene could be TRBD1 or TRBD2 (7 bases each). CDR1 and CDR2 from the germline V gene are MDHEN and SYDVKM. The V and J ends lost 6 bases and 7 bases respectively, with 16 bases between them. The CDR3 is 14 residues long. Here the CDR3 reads CASSLRGGRNEQFF. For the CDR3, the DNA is TGTGCCAGCAGCCTCAGGGGGGGGCGGAATGAGCAGTTCTTC.

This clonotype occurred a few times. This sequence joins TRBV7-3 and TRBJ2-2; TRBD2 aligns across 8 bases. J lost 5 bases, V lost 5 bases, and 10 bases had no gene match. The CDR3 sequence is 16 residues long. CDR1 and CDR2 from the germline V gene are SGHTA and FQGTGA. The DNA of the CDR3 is TGTGCCAGCAGCCCCTCGGCGGGAGGCGGGACCGGGGAGCTGTTTTTT. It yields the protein CASSPSAGGGTGELFF.

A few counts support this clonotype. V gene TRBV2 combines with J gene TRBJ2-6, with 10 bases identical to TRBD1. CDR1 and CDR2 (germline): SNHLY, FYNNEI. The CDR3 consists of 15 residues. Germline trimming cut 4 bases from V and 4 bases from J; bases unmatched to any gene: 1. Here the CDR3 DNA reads TGTGCCAGCAGTGGGGACAGGGGAGGGGCCAACGTCCTGACTTTC. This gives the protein CASSGDRGGANVLTF.

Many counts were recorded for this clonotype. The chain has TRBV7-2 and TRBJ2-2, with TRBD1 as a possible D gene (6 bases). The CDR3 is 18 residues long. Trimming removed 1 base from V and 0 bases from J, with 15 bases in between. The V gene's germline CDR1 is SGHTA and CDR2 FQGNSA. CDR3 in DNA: TGTGCCAGCAGCTTAGGGAGCAGGGGACATGCGAACACCGGGGAGCTGTTTTTT. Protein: CASSLGSRGHANTGELFF.

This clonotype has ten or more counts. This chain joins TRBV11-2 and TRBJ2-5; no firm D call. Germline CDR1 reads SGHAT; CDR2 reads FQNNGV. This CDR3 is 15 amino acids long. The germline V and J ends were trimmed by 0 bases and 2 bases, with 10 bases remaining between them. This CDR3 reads CASSLDLGLQETQYF. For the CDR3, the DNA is TGTGCCAGCAGCTTAGATCTTGGGCTTCAAGAGACCCAGTACTTC.

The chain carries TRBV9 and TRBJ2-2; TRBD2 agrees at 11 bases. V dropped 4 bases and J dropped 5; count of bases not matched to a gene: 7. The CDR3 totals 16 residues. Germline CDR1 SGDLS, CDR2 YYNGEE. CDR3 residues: CASSPRLAGRTGELFF. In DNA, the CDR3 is TGTGCCAGCAGCCCCCGACTAGCGGGACGAACCGGGGAGCTGTTTTTT.

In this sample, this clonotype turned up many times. CDR3 in DNA: TGTGCCAGTAGAATGGGACAACCGAACACTGAAGCTTTCTTT. This sequence encodes CASRMGQPNTEAFF. J is TRBJ1-1 and V is TRBV19; the D gene is possibly TRBD1 (6 bases). Germline V lookup: CDR1 LNHDA, CDR2 SQIVND (reference sequence). The CDR3 spans 14 residues. Trimming cost V 6 bases and J 1 base, with 12 bases left between them.

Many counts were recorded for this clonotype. CDR3 DNA: TGTGCCAGCAGTGAAGGACTTGGGGATTACGAGCAGTACTTC. It codes for CASSEGLGDYEQYF. V and J are TRBV2 and TRBJ2-7, with D unresolved. Germline assignment: CDR1 SNHLY and CDR2 FYNNEI. Trimming took 1 base from V and 4 from J, leaving 11 bases between them. The CDR3 is made up of 14 amino acids.

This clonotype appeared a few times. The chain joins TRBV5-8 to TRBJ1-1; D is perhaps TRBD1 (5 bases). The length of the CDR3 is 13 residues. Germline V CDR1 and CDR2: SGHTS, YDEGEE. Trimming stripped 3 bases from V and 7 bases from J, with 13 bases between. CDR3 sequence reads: CASSSEDTNEAFF. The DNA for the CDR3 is TGTGCCAGCAGCTCCGAGGACACCAATGAAGCTTTCTTT.

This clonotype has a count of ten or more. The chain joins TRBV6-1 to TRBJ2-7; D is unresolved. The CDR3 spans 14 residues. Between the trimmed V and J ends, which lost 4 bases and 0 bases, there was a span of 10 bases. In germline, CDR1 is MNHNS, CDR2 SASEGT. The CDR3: CASSADTLSYEQYF. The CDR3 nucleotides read TGTGCCAGCAGTGCAGACACCCTCTCCTACGAGCAGTACTTC.

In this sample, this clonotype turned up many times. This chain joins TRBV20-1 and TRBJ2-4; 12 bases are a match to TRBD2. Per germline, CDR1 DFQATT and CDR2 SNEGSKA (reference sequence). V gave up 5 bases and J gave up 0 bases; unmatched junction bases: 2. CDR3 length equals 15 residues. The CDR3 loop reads CSALAGGLAKNIQYF. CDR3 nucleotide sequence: TGCAGTGCTCTAGCGGGAGGGCTAGCCAAAAACATTCAGTACTTC.

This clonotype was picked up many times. The CDR3 protein is CSARVAGGTEAFF. In DNA form, the CDR3 reads TGCAGTGCTAGAGTCGCGGGGGGCACTGAAGCTTTCTTT. V gene TRBV20-1 combines with J gene TRBJ1-1; tentatively, D is TRBD1 (5 bases). CDR1 is DFQATT, CDR2 SNEGSKA, per germline (reference sequence). The CDR3 is 13 amino acids. Trimming shortened V by 1 base and J by 4 bases, and 10 bases separated the two germline ends.

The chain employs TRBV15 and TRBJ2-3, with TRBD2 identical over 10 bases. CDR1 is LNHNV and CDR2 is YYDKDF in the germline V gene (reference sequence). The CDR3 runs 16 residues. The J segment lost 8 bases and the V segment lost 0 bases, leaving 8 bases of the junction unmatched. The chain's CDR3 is CATSRDRAGGQSTQYF. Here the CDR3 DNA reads TGTGCCACCAGCAGAGATCGAGCGGGAGGGCAATCTACGCAGTATTTT. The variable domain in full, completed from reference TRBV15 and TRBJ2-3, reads DAMVIQNPRYQVTQFGKPVTLSCSQTLNHNVMYWYQQKSSQAPKLLFHYYDKDFNNEADTPDNFQSRRPNTSFCFLDIRSPGLGDTAMYLCATSRDRAGGQSTQYFGPGTRLTVL.

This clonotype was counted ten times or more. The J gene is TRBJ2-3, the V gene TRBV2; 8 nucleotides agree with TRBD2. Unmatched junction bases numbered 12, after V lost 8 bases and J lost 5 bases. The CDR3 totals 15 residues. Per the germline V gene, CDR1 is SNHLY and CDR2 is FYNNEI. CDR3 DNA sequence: TGTGCCAGCGAGCCCCTAGCCGGGGGGGGAGATACGCAGTATTTT. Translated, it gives CASEPLAGGGDTQYF.

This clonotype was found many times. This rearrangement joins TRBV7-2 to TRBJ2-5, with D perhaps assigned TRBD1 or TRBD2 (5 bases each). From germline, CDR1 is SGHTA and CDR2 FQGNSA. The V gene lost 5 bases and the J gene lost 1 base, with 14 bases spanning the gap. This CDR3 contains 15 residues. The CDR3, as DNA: TGTGCCAGCAGCACTCAGGCCGGGGCCCAAGAGACCCAGTACTTC. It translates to CASSTQAGAQETQYF. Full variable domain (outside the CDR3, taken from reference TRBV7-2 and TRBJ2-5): GAGVSQSPSNKVTEKGKDVELRCDPISGHTALYWYRQSLGQGLEFLIYFQGNSAPDKSGLPSDRFSAERTGGSVSTLTIQRTQQEDSAVYLCASSTQAGAQETQYFGPGTRLLVL.

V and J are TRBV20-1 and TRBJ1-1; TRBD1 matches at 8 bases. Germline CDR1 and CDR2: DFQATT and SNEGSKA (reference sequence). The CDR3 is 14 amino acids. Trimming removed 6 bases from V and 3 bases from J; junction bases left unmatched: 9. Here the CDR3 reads CSARPGGMDTEAFF. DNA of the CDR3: TGCAGTGCCCGGCCAGGGGGCATGGACACTGAAGCTTTCTTT.

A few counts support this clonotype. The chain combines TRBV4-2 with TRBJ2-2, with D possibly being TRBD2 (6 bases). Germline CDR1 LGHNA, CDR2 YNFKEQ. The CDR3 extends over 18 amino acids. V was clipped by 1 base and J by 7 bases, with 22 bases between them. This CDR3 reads CASSQVDPGLSVVGELFF. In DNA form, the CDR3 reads TGTGCCAGCAGCCAAGTGGACCCGGGACTCTCTGTGGTCGGGGAGCTGTTTTTT.

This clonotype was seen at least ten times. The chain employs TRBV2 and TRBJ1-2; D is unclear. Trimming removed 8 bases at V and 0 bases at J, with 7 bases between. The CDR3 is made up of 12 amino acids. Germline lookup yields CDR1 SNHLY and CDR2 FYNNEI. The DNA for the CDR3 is TGTGCCAGCTCCAGATCTAACTATGGCTACACCTTC. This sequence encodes CASSRSNYGYTF.

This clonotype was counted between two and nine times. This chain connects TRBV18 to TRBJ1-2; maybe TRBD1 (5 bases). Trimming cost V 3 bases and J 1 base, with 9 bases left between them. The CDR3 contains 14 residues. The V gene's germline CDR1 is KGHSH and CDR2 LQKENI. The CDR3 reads CASSPMTVNYGYTF. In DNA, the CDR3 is TGTGCCAGCTCACCGATGACAGTTAACTATGGCTACACCTTC.

The CDR3 is CASSIAGTAPALHF. CDR3 bases: TGTGCCAGTAGTATAGCTGGGACGGCCCCGGCCCTCCACTTT. The V and J genes are TRBV19 and TRBJ1-6; D perhaps matches TRBD1 (5 bases). Trimming stripped 1 base from V and 14 bases from J, with 15 bases between. The CDR3 has 14 residues. Germline V gene sequence: CDR1 LNHDA, CDR2 SQIVND (reference sequence).

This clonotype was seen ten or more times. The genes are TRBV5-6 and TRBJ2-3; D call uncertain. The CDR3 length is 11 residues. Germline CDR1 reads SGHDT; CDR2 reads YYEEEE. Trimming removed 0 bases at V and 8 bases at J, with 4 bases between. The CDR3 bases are TGTGCCAGCAGCTTGGGAGGTACGCAGTATTTT. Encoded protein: CASSLGGTQYF.

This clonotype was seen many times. CDR3 sequence reads: CASIRQLNEKLFF. The CDR3 nucleotides read TGTGCCAGCATCCGGCAGCTTAATGAAAAACTGTTTTTT. The chain employs TRBV2 and TRBJ1-4; D ambiguous. This CDR3 is built from 13 residues. Germline loops: CDR1 SNHLY, CDR2 FYNNEI. Between the trimmed V and J ends, which lost 7 bases and 4 bases, there was a span of 10 bases.

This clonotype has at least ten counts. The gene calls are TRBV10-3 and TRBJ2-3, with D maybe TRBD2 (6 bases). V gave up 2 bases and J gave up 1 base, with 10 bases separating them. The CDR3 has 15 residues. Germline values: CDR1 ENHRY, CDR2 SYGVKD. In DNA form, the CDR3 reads TGTGCCATCAGTGAGCTGGGGGAGGGCACAGATACGCAGTATTTT. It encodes CAISELGEGTDTQYF.

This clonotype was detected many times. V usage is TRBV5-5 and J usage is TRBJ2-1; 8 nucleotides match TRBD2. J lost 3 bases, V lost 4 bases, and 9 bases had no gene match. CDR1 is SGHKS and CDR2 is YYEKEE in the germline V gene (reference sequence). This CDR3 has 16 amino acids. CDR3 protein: CASSPGGSGIYNEQFF. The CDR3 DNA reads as TGTGCCAGCAGCCCCGGGGGTAGCGGGATCTACAATGAGCAGTTCTTC.